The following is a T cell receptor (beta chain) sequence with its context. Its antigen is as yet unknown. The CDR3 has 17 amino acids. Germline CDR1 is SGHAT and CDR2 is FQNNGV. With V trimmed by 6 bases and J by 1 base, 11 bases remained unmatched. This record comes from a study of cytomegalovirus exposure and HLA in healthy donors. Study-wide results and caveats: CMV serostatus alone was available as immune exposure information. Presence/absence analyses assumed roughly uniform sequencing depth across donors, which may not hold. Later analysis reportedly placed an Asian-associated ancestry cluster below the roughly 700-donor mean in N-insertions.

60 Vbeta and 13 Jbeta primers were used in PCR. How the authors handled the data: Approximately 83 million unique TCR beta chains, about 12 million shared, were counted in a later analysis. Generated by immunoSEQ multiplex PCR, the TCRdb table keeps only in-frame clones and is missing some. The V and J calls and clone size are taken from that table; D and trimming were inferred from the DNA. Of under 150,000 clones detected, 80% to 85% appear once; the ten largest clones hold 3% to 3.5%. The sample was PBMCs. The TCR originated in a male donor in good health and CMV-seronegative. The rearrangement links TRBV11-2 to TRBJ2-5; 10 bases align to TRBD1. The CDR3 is CASSITGTGALQETQYF. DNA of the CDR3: TGTGCCAGCAGTATTACCGGGACAGGGGCCCTCCAAGAGACCCAGTACTTC.